This TCR beta chain was retrieved from a study of cytomegalovirus exposure and HLA in healthy donors. Across the whole study: Researchers previously reported finding fewer than 120 million unique TCR beta sequences from around 200 million T cells. Whole-study results and caveats: In a later analysis, TCR beta V- and J-gene trimming showed a link to a missense DCLRE1C variant.

In regard to this clone: The antigen remains undetermined.

This CDR3 comprises 14 residues. V was shortened by 5 bases and J by 5 bases, with 16 bases between the two germline ends. Germline V gene lookup returns CDR1 SGHTA and CDR2 FQGNSA. Each of the donors was a healthy bone marrow donor. In the PCR, 60 Vbeta and 13 Jbeta primers were used. Using immunoSEQ multiplex PCR, the repertoire was profiled, and TCRdb retains in-frame clones only, with some absent. This table holds 150,000 to 200,000 clones, more than 85% found once. Sequenced material: PBMCs. The source is a girl less than two years old in good health and CMV-seronegative. The chain uses TRBV7-2 and TRBJ2-7; tentatively, D is TRBD2 (6 bases). The CDR3: CASSRSWRVDEQYF. The DNA of the CDR3 is TGTGCCAGCAGCCGTTCTTGGAGGGTCGACGAGCAGTACTTC.